A selection of T cell receptor beta chains follows, all from one sample in a study of cytomegalovirus exposure and HLA in healthy donors. Sequencing used immunoSEQ multiplex PCR; TCRdb keeps in-frame clones, though not all of them. The table includes about 110,000 clones, over 85% detected once. The sequencing sample was made of PBMCs. The source of these receptors is a woman aged 18 to 35 in good health and CMV-seronegative. CDR3s include the opening cysteine and the closing phenylalanine or tryptophan. D genes are given only for firm matches. Only some rows state a clone size, as once, few, many or a class for expanded clones.

v_gene,d_gene,j_gene,abundance,CDR3nt,CDR3aa
TRBV28,.,TRBJ1-6,.,TGTGCCAGCCTTAGCACAGGGAATTCACCCCTCCACTTT,CASLSTGNSPLHF
TRBV27,TRBD2,TRBJ2-3,.,TGTGCCAGCAGTTGGAGGGCGGGGGGTACGCAGTATTTT,CASSWRAGGTQYF
TRBV7-3,.,TRBJ1-2,.,TGTGCCAGCAGCCCCGGATCGGGGGGGTACTATGGCTACACCTTC,CASSPGSGGYYGYTF
TRBV9,.,TRBJ1-1,.,TGTGCCAGCAGCCTGACAGTGAACACTGAAGCTTTCTTT,CASSLTVNTEAFF
TRBV28,TRBD1,TRBJ2-7,.,TGTGCCAGCAGTTCCCCGGGACAGGGGTACTACGAGCAGTACTTC,CASSSPGQGYYEQYF
TRBV13,TRBD2,TRBJ2-7,.,TGTGCCAGCAGCACTGGGACTAGCGGGAGTATTTACGAGCAGTACTTC,CASSTGTSGSIYEQYF
TRBV4-3,TRBD2,TRBJ2-1,.,TGCGCCAGCAGCCAACAAGCGCCGGGGGGGGATGAGCAGTTCTTC,CASSQQAPGGDEQFF
TRBV30,.,TRBJ1-4,.,TGTGCCTGGAGTGTAAAAGGAGGTGGTGAAAAACTGTTTTTT,CAWSVKGGGEKLFF
TRBV9,TRBD1,TRBJ2-5,.,TGTGCCAGCAGCAAAACCGGGACAGATCAAGAGACCCAGTACTTC,CASSKTGTDQETQYF
TRBV6-1,TRBD1,TRBJ1-1,few,TGTGCCACAGGGGGAACTGAAGCTTTCTTT,CATGGTEAFF
TRBV5-1,TRBD1,TRBJ1-2,once,TGCGCCAGCAGCTTCGGACAGGGGGCGATGGCCTATGGCTACACCTTC,CASSFGQGAMAYGYTF
TRBV28,.,TRBJ2-7,.,TGTGCCAGCAGTTCTGGACGGGGCTACGAGCAGTACTTC,CASSSGRGYEQYF
TRBV7-3,.,TRBJ1-1,.,TGTGCCAGCAGCTTACACGGAGACGAGAACACTGAAGCTTTCTTT,CASSLHGDENTEAFF
TRBV5-1,.,TRBJ2-1,.,TGCGCCAGCAGAGAGAACAATGAGCAGTTCTTC,CASRENNEQFF
TRBV7-2,.,TRBJ2-7,.,TGTGCCAGCAGCTCAGAGGGAATAGGGAGTGAGCAGTACTTC,CASSSEGIGSEQYF
TRBV7-6,.,TRBJ2-2,.,TGTGCCAGCAGCTACGCGACAGGCGGGGAGCTGTTTTTT,CASSYATGGELFF
TRBV5-4,.,TRBJ2-7,.,TGTGCCAGCACAAATCCAGGGATCTCCTACGAGCAGTACTTC,CASTNPGISYEQYF
TRBV9,.,TRBJ2-1,.,TGTGCCAGCAGCGTAGATTCGTACAATGAGCAGTTCTTC,CASSVDSYNEQFF
TRBV30,.,TRBJ1-2,.,TGTGCCTGGAGTAAGGGAGATAGAGGCTACACCTTC,CAWSKGDRGYTF
TRBV9,TRBD1,TRBJ1-5,.,TGTGCCAGCAGCCCAGGGGGGACAGCTTATAGCAATCAGCCCCAGCATTTT,CASSPGGTAYSNQPQHF
TRBV7-9,.,TRBJ1-6,.,TGTGCCAGCAGCCAGGGGACGGTCTCACCCCTCCACTTT,CASSQGTVSPLHF
TRBV5-1,TRBD2,TRBJ2-5,.,TGCGCCAGCGCACCAACTAGCGGGAGTAAAGAGACCCAGTACTTC,CASAPTSGSKETQYF
TRBV7-9,TRBD2,TRBJ2-2,.,TGTGCCTTCCGACCGGGGGACGGGAGGGCCACCGGGGAGCTGTTTTTT,CAFRPGDGRATGELFF
TRBV19,.,TRBJ1-2,once,TGTGCCAGTAGTACTCCGGGACTTCCTAACTATGGCTACACCTTC,CASSTPGLPNYGYTF
TRBV7-2,TRBD2,TRBJ2-5,.,TGTGCCAGCAAAACCGGGACTAGCAACCAAGAGACCCAGTACTTC,CASKTGTSNQETQYF
TRBV30,TRBD1,TRBJ2-5,.,TGTGCCTGGAGTGCCGGGACAGTGACTCCGATCCAAGAGACCCAGTACTTC,CAWSAGTVTPIQETQYF
TRBV5-6,TRBD1,TRBJ2-7,.,TGTGCCAGCAACCGACAGGGGAACGAGCAGTACTTC,CASNRQGNEQYF
TRBV2,.,TRBJ1-4,.,TGTGCCAGCAGGGGGCGATGGGCAACTAATGAAAAACTGTTTTTT,CASRGRWATNEKLFF
TRBV7-2,.,TRBJ1-1,.,TGTGCCAGCAGCTCCAGGGAGGTGAACACTGAAGCTTTCTTT,CASSSREVNTEAFF
TRBV4-1,TRBD1,TRBJ2-7,.,TGCGCCAGCAGCCACGAGGACAGGCGGACCTACGAGCAGTACTTC,CASSHEDRRTYEQYF
TRBV5-4,.,TRBJ1-3,.,TGTGCCAGCAGCTTGGTTCCCAGATCGATAAGCTCTGGAAACACCATATATTTT,CASSLVPRSISSGNTIYF
TRBV28,.,TRBJ1-1,.,TGTGCCAGCAGTTGGAGCTTCCTTAAGAACACTGAAGCTTTCTTT,CASSWSFLKNTEAFF
TRBV30,.,TRBJ1-2,.,TGTGCCTGGAGTGCTGAGGGCGGCGATGGCTACACCTTC,CAWSAEGGDGYTF
TRBV6-6,.,TRBJ2-7,many,TGTGCCAGCACTCAGGACAGTACCTCCTACGAGCAGTACTTC,CASTQDSTSYEQYF
TRBV5-8,.,TRBJ1-2,.,TGTGCCAGCAGCTTGAGGCAGGGCGACTATGGCTACACCTTC,CASSLRQGDYGYTF
TRBV27,.,TRBJ1-1,.,TGTGCCAGCATATCTACCTACCCTCGGGAAGCTTTCTTT,CASISTYPREAFF
TRBV27,.,TRBJ2-4,.,TGTGCCAGCAGTTTATCCCGGGGCGGGGACATTCAGTACTTC,CASSLSRGGDIQYF
TRBV29-1,TRBD1,TRBJ2-3,.,TGCAGCGTACAGGGGGTCTTCACAGATACGCAGTATTTT,CSVQGVFTDTQYF
TRBV4-2,TRBD1,TRBJ1-4,.,TGTGCCAGCAGCCAAGATTTACAGGGGGCAAGGACTAATGAAAAACTGTTTTTT,CASSQDLQGARTNEKLFF
TRBV5-1,TRBD1,TRBJ1-4,.,TGCGCCAGCAGCACGGGACAGGTACTCAATGAAAAACTGTTTTTT,CASSTGQVLNEKLFF
TRBV2,.,TRBJ1-2,.,TGTGCCAGCAGCCCCTCTGTGGGGGCCTATGGCTACACCTTC,CASSPSVGAYGYTF
TRBV28,.,TRBJ1-1,.,TGTGCCAGCAGTTCCCCTCCAGTCCCAGCTTTCTTT,CASSSPPVPAFF
TRBV5-1,TRBD2,TRBJ2-3,.,TGCGCCAGCAGCTTGCCTAGCGGGAGGGGCACAGGCACAGATACGCAGTATTTT,CASSLPSGRGTGTDTQYF
TRBV4-3,.,TRBJ1-2,.,TGCGCCAGCAGCCAAGAAATCGGCAGGGGCAGGTACACCTTC,CASSQEIGRGRYTF
TRBV18,.,TRBJ1-2,.,TGTGCCAGCTCACCAACCGGGGAGGGCTACACCTTC,CASSPTGEGYTF
TRBV6-5,TRBD1,TRBJ2-7,few,TGTGCCAGCAGTTACTCGCCGCGGGACAGGGGCTACGAGCAGTACTTC,CASSYSPRDRGYEQYF
TRBV7-8,TRBD2,TRBJ2-7,.,TGTGCCAGCAGCGGGGGAGGGGAGCAGTACTTC,CASSGGGEQYF
TRBV19,.,TRBJ1-1,.,TGTGCCAGTAGTGCGGGAGGGTACACTGAAGCTTTCTTT,CASSAGGYTEAFF
TRBV2,TRBD2,TRBJ2-2,.,TGTGCCAGCAGTGAAGGGCCAGCGGGAGTAGACACCGGGGAGCTGTTTTTT,CASSEGPAGVDTGELFF
TRBV4-1,.,TRBJ1-2,.,TGCGCCAGCAGCCAAGATTATCTAACAGGGTTCCGATCGGGCTACACCTTC,CASSQDYLTGFRSGYTF
TRBV19,.,TRBJ1-6,.,TGTGCCAGTAGTATATCCCCGCCAGACAGTCCGTCACCCCTCCACTTT,CASSISPPDSPSPLHF